This TCR beta chain derives from a study of blood T cell repertoires in COVID-19. V was shortened by 5 bases and J by 11 bases, with 15 bases between the two germline ends. This CDR3 is built from 11 residues. Germline CDR1 reads DFQATT; CDR2 reads SNEGSKA (reference sequence). TCRdb's copy holds only in-frame clones and misses some; the assay was immunoSEQ multiplex PCR. Of fewer than 400,000 clones in the sample, about nine tenths were seen once. The clonotype comes from a woman younger than 45 who had recovered from COVID-19. Sequencing input: PBMCs or T cells enriched from blood (not recorded which). This chain uses TRBV20-1 with TRBJ1-2; D is undetermined. The CDR3 sequence: CSALPEYRYTF. The CDR3 bases are TGCAGTGCTCTCCCTGAGTATCGGTACACCTTC.